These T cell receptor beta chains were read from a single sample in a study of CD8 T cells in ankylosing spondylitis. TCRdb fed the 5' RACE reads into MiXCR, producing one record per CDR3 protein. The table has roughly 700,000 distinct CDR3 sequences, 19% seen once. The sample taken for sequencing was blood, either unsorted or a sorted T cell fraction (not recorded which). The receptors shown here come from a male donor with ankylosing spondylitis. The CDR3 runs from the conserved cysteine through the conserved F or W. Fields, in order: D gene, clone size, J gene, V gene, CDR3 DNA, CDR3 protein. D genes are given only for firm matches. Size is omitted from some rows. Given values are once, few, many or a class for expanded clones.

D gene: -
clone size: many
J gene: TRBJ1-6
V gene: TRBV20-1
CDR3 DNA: TGCAGTGCCCAAGGACGGGAAAATTCACCCCTCCACTTT
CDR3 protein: CSAQGRENSPLHF

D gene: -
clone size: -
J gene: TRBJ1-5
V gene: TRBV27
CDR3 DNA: TGTGCCAGCAGTATAACCACCACGGGGGATCAGCCCCAGCATTTT
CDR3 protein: CASSITTTGDQPQHF

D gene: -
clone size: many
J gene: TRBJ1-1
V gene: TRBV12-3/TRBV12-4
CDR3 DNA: TGTGCCAGCAGTTTACAATCAAGGACTGAAGCTTTCTTT
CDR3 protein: CASSLQSRTEAFF

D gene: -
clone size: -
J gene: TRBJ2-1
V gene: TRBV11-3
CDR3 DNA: TGTGCCAGCAGCTTAGGTTTTACGGGGACCCACGACGGACCGAGCTCCTACAATGAGCAGTTCTTC
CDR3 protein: CASSLGFTGTHDGPSSYNEQFF

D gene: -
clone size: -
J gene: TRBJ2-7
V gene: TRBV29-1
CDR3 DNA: TGCAGCGTCCTTATGGAGCGGACAGTCTACGAGCAGTACTTC
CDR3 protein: CSVLMERTVYEQYF

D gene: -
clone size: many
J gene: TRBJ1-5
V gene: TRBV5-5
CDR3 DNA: TGTGCCAGCAGCTGGGACAATAATCAGCCCCAGCATTTT
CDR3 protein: CASSWDNNQPQHF

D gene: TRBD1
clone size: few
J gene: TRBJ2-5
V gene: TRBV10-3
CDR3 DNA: TGTGCCATCAGTGAGGACAGGGGGTACCAAGAGACCCAGTACTTC
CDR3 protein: CAISEDRGYQETQYF

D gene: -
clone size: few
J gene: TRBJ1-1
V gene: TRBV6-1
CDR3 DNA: TGTGCCAGCAGTGAAGTCGAGGGAGGCACTGAAGCTTTCTTT
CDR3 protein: CASSEVEGGTEAFF

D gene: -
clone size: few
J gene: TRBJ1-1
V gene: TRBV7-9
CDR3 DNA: TGTGCCAGCAGCGCCATTTTAGGAACTGAAGCTTTCTTT
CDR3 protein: CASSAILGTEAFF

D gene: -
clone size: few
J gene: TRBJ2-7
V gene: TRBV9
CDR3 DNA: TGTGCCAGCAGCGTAGGTCAGGGAGGAGTCGAGCAGTACTTC
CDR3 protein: CASSVGQGGVEQYF

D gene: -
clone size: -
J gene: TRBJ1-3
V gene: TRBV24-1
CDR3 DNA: TGTGCCACCAGTGAACTCAGAAACACCATATATTTT
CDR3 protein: CATSELRNTIYF

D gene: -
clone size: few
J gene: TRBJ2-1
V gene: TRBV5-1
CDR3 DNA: TGCGCCAGCAGCTTGATTTCCCCCACCTACAATGAGCAGTTCTTC
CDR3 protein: CASSLISPTYNEQFF

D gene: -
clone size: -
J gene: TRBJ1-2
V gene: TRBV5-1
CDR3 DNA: TGCGCCAGCAGCCCCCAGGACAAGTATGGCTACACCTTC
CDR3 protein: CASSPQDKYGYTF

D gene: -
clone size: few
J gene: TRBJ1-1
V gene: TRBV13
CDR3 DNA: TGTGCCAGCAGCCAGCGCGAGGGCGATGCGGCTGAAGCTTTCTTT
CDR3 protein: CASSQREGDAAEAFF

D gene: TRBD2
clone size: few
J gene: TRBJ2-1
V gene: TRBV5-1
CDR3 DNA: TGCGCCAGCAGCTGGGGAACCGGGACTAGCGGGAGTAATGAGCAGTTCTTC
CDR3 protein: CASSWGTGTSGSNEQFF

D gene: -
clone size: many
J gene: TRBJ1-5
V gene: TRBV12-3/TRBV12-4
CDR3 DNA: TGTGCCAGCAGTTTGAGTTATAGCAATCAGCCCCAGCATTTT
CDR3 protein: CASSLSYSNQPQHF

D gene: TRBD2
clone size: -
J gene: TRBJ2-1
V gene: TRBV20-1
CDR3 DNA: TGCAGTGGACGTAGCGGGAGGGTGACCGGCAATGAGCAGTTCTTC
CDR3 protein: CSGRSGRVTGNEQFF

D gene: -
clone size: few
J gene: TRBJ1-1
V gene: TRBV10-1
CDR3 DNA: TGCGCCAGCAGTGAGTCCCAAAAGAACACTGAAGCTTTCTTT
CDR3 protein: CASSESQKNTEAFF

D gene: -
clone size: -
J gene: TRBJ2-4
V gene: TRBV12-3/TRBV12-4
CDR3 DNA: TGTGCCAGCACCATGGGGGGTGTGAACATTCAGTACTTC
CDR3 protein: CASTMGGVNIQYF

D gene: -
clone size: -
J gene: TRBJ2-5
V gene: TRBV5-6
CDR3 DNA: TGTGCCAGCAGCTTGGCAAGGACCCAGTACTTC
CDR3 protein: CASSLARTQYF

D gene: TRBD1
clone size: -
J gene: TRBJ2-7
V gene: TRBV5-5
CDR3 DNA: TGTGCCAGCAGCATCCCAGGGGGCGGTGGTATTGAGGACTACGAGCAGTACTTC
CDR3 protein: CASSIPGGGGIEDYEQYF

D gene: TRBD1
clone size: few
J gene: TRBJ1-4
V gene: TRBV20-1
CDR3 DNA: TGCAGTGCTACGACAGGGATTAATGAAAAACTGTTTTTT
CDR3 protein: CSATTGINEKLFF

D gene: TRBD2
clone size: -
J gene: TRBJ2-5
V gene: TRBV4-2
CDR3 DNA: TGTGCCAGCAGCCAAGTTCTAGCGGGAGAGGCAGAGACCCAGTACTTC
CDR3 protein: CASSQVLAGEAETQYF

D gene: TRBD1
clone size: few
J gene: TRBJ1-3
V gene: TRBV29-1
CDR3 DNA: TGCAGCGTTGCGAGGACAGGGGGAAACACCATATATTTT
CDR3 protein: CSVARTGGNTIYF

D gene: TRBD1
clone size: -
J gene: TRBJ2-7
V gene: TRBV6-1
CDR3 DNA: TGTGCCAGCAAGGGACAGGGGGCGCGTGATATGTACTTC
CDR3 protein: CASKGQGARDMYF

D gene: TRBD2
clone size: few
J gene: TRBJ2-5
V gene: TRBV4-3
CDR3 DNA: TGCGCCAGCAGCCAAGAAAGCGGGAGATCAGAGACCCAGTACTTC
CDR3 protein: CASSQESGRSETQYF

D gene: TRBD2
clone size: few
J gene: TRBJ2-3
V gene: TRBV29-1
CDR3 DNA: TGCAGCGTATCCTCTAGCGGGAGTAATGGAGATACGCAGTATTTT
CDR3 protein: CSVSSSGSNGDTQYF

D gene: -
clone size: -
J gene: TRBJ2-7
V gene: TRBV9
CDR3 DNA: TGTGCCAGCAGCGTAGGGGAAGGACTGATCTACGAGCAGTACTTC
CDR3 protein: CASSVGEGLIYEQYF

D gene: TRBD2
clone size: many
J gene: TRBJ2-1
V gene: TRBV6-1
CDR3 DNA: TGTGCCAGCAGGGAGGTAGCGGGGGGGCGCAATGAGCAGTTCTTC
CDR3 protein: CASREVAGGRNEQFF

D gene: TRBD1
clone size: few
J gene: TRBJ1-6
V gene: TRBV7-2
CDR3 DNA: TGTGCCAGCAGCACGGACAGGGGGCTTCATTCACCCCTCCACTTT
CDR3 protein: CASSTDRGLHSPLHF

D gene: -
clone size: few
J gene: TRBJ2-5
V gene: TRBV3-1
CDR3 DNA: TGTGCCAGCAGCCCTCCTTCGACTAGACTAGAGACCCAGTACTTC
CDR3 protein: CASSPPSTRLETQYF

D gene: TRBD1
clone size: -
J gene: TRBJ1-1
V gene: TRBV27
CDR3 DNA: TGTGCCAGCAGCCACGACAGGGTGCTCAGGCCTGAAGCTTTCTTT
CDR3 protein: CASSHDRVLRPEAFF

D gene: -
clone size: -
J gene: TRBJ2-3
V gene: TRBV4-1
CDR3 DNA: TGCGCCAGCAGCCAAGGCGAGGGGCGCACAGATACGCAGTATTTT
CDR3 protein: CASSQGEGRTDTQYF

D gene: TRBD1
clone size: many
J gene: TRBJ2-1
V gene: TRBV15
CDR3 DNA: TGTGCCACCAGCACAGGGGGCAATGAGCAGTTCTTC
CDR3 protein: CATSTGGNEQFF

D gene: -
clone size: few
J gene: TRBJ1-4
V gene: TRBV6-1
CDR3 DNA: TGTGCCAGCACCCGGCAGGGGCATACTAATGAAAAACTGTTTTTT
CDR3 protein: CASTRQGHTNEKLFF

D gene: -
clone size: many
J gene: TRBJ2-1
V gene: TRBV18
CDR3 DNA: TGTGCCAGCTCACCACCGGGCAGTGCGACCTACAATGAGCAGTTCTTC
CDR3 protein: CASSPPGSATYNEQFF

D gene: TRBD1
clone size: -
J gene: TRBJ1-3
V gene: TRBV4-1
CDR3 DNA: TGCGCCAGCAGCCCGGGACAGGGGGGAACTGGAAACACCATATATTTT
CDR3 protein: CASSPGQGGTGNTIYF

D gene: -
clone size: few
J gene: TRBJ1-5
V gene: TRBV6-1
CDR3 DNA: TGTGCCAGCAGTCCGCGACCCGATGGAGGACAGCCCCAGCATTTT
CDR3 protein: CASSPRPDGGQPQHF

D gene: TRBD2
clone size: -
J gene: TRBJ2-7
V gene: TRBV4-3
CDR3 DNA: TGCGCCAGCAGCCAAGAGTCGGGGGGAGGCGAGCAGTACTTC
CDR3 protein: CASSQESGGGEQYF

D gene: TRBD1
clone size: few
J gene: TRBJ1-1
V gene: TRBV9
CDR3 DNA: TGTGCCAGCAGCGTAGTTTCAGGGGGTTCTGGGGCGGCGGGGACTGAAGCTTTCTTT
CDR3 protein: CASSVVSGGSGAAGTEAFF

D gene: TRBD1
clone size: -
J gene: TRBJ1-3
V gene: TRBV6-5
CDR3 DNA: TGTGCCAGCAGTTACAGTGGGACAGGGCGGTCTGGAAACACCATATATTTT
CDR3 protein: CASSYSGTGRSGNTIYF

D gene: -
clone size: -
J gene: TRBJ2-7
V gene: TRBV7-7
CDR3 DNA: TGTGCCAGCAGCTTAGCGGGGAGTCCCGAGCAGTACTTC
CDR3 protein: CASSLAGSPEQYF

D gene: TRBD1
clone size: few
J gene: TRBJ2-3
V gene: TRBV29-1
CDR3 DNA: TGCAGCGGGGAGGACAGGGGAAGCACAGATACGCAGTATTTT
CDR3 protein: CSGEDRGSTDTQYF